Below are 21 T cell receptor beta chains sequenced from a single sample in a study of control samples from healthy donors and cancer patients. Method: immunoSEQ multiplex PCR; TCRdb's copy keeps in-frame clones and lacks some. The sample includes under 30,000 clones, approximately 85% of them seen just once. Sequencing was performed on PBMCs. These receptors were obtained from a woman in her fifties or sixties with head and neck cancer.

The chain uses TRBV4-3 and TRBJ2-1; 9 bases align to TRBD1. The germline V gene has CDR1 LGHNA and CDR2 YSLEER. This CDR3 is 16 amino acids long. V was clipped by 2 bases and J by 5 bases; unmatched bases: 7. This CDR3 reads CASSQHPGQGNNEQFF. DNA for the CDR3: TGCGCCAGCAGCCAACACCCGGGACAGGGAAACAATGAGCAGTTCTTC.

This chain uses TRBV2 with TRBJ2-3, with TRBD2 identical over 8 bases. The length of the CDR3 is 16 residues. Trimming removed 2 bases from V and 4 bases from J; junction bases left unmatched: 8. CDR1 is SNHLY, CDR2 FYNNEI, per germline. The CDR3 reads CASSERGSGNSDTQYF. CDR3 DNA: TGTGCCAGCAGTGAACGGGGTAGCGGGAACTCAGATACGCAGTATTTT.

This rearrangement joins TRBV7-2 to TRBJ1-4; D unclear. Deletions cut 2 bases from V and 8 bases from J, with 6 bases between. The CDR3 runs to 12 residues. The germline V gene encodes CDR1 SGHTA and CDR2 FQGNSA. The DNA for the CDR3 is TGTGCCAGCAGCTTATTAGGGGAAAAACTGTTTTTT. This sequence encodes CASSLLGEKLFF.

The genes are TRBV4-3 and TRBJ2-4, with a possible D match to TRBD2 (6 bases). The CDR3 has 16 amino acids. Between the trimmed V and J ends, which lost 1 base and 1 base, there was a span of 11 bases. Germline CDR1 LGHNA, CDR2 YSLEER. For the CDR3, the DNA is TGCGCCAGCAGCCAAGGCGGAGGGACGGCCAAAAACATTCAGTACTTC. This codes for CASSQGGGTAKNIQYF.

The chain has TRBV18 and TRBJ2-1; 9 nucleotides agree with TRBD2. J gave up 8 bases and V 1 base, and 3 bases lay outside the gene matches. CDR1 KGHSH and CDR2 LQKENI come from the germline V gene. There are 14 residues in the CDR3. The CDR3 loop reads CASSPQERGDEQFF. The CDR3 coding sequence is TGTGCCAGCTCACCACAGGAGCGGGGGGATGAGCAGTTCTTC.

The chain links TRBV2 to TRBJ2-3; D gene unclear. The germline V gene encodes CDR1 SNHLY and CDR2 FYNNEI. Trimming cost V 6 bases and J 1 base, with 11 bases left between them. The CDR3 totals 14 residues. CDR3 amino acids: CASRSNGGTDTQYF. In nucleotides, the CDR3 is TGTGCCAGCAGGTCTAATGGCGGCACAGATACGCAGTATTTT.

The chain is built from TRBV4-3 and TRBJ1-5, with a tentative D call TRBD1 (5 bases). In germline, CDR1 is LGHNA, CDR2 YSLEER. V lost 0 bases, J lost 6 bases, and 15 bases lay in between. This CDR3 region has 16 residues. The CDR3 region is CASSQEVAGKGQPQHF. In DNA form, the CDR3 reads TGCGCCAGCAGCCAAGAGGTGGCAGGGAAGGGTCAGCCCCAGCATTTT.

V gene TRBV3-1 (or the pseudogene TRBV3-2) combines with J gene TRBJ2-1; TRBD1 agrees at 7 bases. This CDR3 comprises 15 residues. Germline lookup yields CDR1 LGHDT and CDR2 YNNKEL (reference sequence). J lost 5 bases, V lost 1 base, and 5 bases had no gene match. The CDR3 DNA reads as TGTGCCAGCAGCCAAGGGACAGGACCACACAATGAGCAGTTCTTC. This translates into CASSQGTGPHNEQFF.

This sequence joins TRBV5-3 and TRBJ1-3; D unclear. TRBV5-3 is identified as an open reading frame with a role that is uncertain. This CDR3 is 15 amino acids long. V was trimmed by 5 bases and J by 1 base, leaving 13 bases between them. In DNA form, the CDR3 reads TGTGCCAGAAGGCTCTCCGGACGGTCTGGAAACACCATATATTTT. Translating it yields CARRLSGRSGNTIYF.

The chain is built from TRBV7-9 and TRBJ2-5; 10 bases are a match to TRBD1. CDR1 is SEHNR, CDR2 FQNEAQ, per germline (reference sequence). The V segment lost 3 bases and the J segment 5 bases; nucleotides outside the gene matches: 6. The CDR3 has 15 residues. Here the CDR3 reads CASSLGTGVLETQYF. CDR3 DNA sequence: TGTGCCAGCAGCTTGGGGACAGGGGTTCTGGAGACCCAGTACTTC. The full variable domain, in which reference TRBV7-9 and TRBJ2-5 provide the parts outside the CDR3, is DTGVSQNPRHKITKRGQNVTFRCDPISEHNRLYWYRQTLGQGPEFLTYFQNEAQLEKSRLLSDRFSAERPKGSFSTLEIQRTEQGDSAMYLCASSLGTGVLETQYFGPGTRLLVL.

This sequence joins TRBV15 and TRBJ1-2, with D unclear. With 0 bases removed from V and 5 bases from J, the gap between germline ends came to 7 bases. This CDR3 has 13 residues. Germline CDR1 reads LNHNV; CDR2 reads YYDKDF (reference sequence). The CDR3 bases are TGTGCCACCAGCAGAGAGGCGACTTATGGCTACACCTTC. Encoded protein: CATSREATYGYTF.

V usage is TRBV27 and J usage is TRBJ2-1; 9 nucleotides line up with TRBD2. The V gene's germline CDR1 is MNHEY and CDR2 SMNVEV (reference sequence). This CDR3 has 13 amino acids. J gave up 7 bases and V 3 bases, and 1 base lay outside the gene matches. The chain's CDR3 is CASSLLAGNEQFF. The CDR3, as DNA: TGTGCCAGCAGTTTGCTAGCGGGAAATGAGCAGTTCTTC.

This clone has only one observation. The chain joins TRBV18 to TRBJ2-1, with D unclear. The CDR3 has 13 amino acids. The ends were cut back, 0 bases at V and 8 bases at J, with 8 bases in the middle. Per the germline V gene, CDR1 is KGHSH and CDR2 is LQKENI. CDR3 amino acids: CASSPPGPHEQFF. As DNA, the CDR3 is TGTGCCAGCTCACCACCAGGGCCTCATGAGCAGTTCTTC.

This chain uses TRBV7-9 with TRBJ2-1; 9 bases are shared with TRBD1. J was trimmed by 10 bases and V by 1 base; bases with no gene match: 8. The CDR3 consists of 15 residues. CDR1 is SEHNR and CDR2 is FQNEAQ in the germline V gene (reference sequence). CDR3 residues: CASSLVGGQGMEQFF. CDR3 coding DNA: TGTGCCAGCAGCTTAGTAGGGGGACAGGGAATGGAGCAGTTCTTC.

The CDR3 spells CASSFMVLAGENEQFF. CDR3 DNA sequence: TGTGCCAGCAGCTTTATGGTCTTAGCGGGCGAGAATGAGCAGTTCTTC. The chain uses TRBV7-2 and TRBJ2-1, with 7 bases lining up with TRBD2. The V gene's germline CDR1 is SGHTA and CDR2 FQGNSA. V shed 3 bases, J shed 7 bases, and the junction held 12 bases outside the gene matches. The length of the CDR3 is 16 residues.

This clone was picked up a small number of times. The chain carries TRBV7-2 and TRBJ2-7; no reliable D call. Germline V gene data show CDR1 as SGHTA and CDR2 as FQGNSA. The CDR3 consists of 14 residues. The germline V and J ends were trimmed by 1 base and 5 bases, with 12 bases remaining between them. The CDR3 spells CASSLVGSQDEQYF. CDR3 bases: TGTGCCAGCAGCTTAGTAGGGTCTCAGGACGAGCAGTACTTC.

In its sample, this clone was seen a few times. The rearrangement uses TRBV4-3 and TRBJ1-4; no reliable D call. Germline CDR1 is LGHNA and CDR2 is YSLEER. The ends were cut back, 5 bases at V and 8 bases at J, with 15 bases in the middle. CDR3 length: 14 residues. CDR3 region: CASSIDSGREKLFF. The CDR3 nucleotides are TGCGCCAGCAGCATTGATTCTGGGAGGGAAAAACTGTTTTTT.

The CDR3 sequence is CASSSVSGNYEQYF. DNA for the CDR3: TGTGCCAGCAGCTCGGTTAGCGGGAACTACGAGCAGTACTTC. The chain uses TRBV5-4 and TRBJ2-7, with TRBD2 matching 8 bases. The germline CDR1 and CDR2 sequences are SGHNT and YYREEE (reference sequence). The CDR3 loop spans 14 amino acids. V trimming: 3 bases; J trimming: 3 bases; junction bases outside the gene matches: 5.

V gene TRBV5-1 combines with J gene TRBJ2-7, with a possible D match to TRBD1 (6 bases). This CDR3 is built from 14 residues. Germline loops: CDR1 SGHRS, CDR2 YFSETQ. V gave up 4 bases and J gave up 0 bases, with 11 bases separating them. The chain's CDR3 is CASSPRQDSYEQYF. For the CDR3, the DNA is TGCGCCAGCAGCCCCCGACAGGACTCCTACGAGCAGTACTTC. Variable domain in full (rest from reference TRBV5-1 and TRBJ2-7): KAGVTQTPRYLIKTRGQQVTLSCSPISGHRSVSWYQQTPGQGLQFLFEYFSETQRNKGNFPGRFSGRQFSNSRSEMNVSTLELGDSALYLCASSPRQDSYEQYFGPGTRLTVT.

The chain joins TRBV4-2 to TRBJ1-2; D remains ambiguous. Trimming cost V 1 base and J 1 base, with 7 bases left between them. This CDR3 has 14 amino acids. Germline-derived CDR1 and CDR2 are LGHNA and YNFKEQ. CDR3 residues: CASSQAGSNYGYTF. The CDR3, as DNA: TGTGCCAGCAGCCAAGCCGGGAGTAACTATGGCTACACCTTC.

CDR3 coding DNA: TGTGCCAGCAGCCAAGATGGGGTAATCTTCGGGCCAACTAATGAAAAACTGTTTTTT. This encodes CASSQDGVIFGPTNEKLFF. V usage is TRBV14 and J usage is TRBJ1-4; D gene uncertain. The CDR3 extends over 19 amino acids. Germline-derived CDR1 and CDR2 are SGHDN and FVKESK. Trimming took off 0 bases at V and 0 bases at J, with 17 bases between the two ends.